This T cell receptor (beta chain) was obtained from a study of shared clonotypes between healthy human individuals. Study-wide points: The small donor group covered limited genetic and exposure diversity. Measured sharing among donors was expected to vary with sequencing depth. Larger richness was generally estimated for naive than memory subsets. Rarefaction analysis demonstrated incomplete sorted-subset sequencing notwithstanding large depth.

About this clone: Its specificity is not known.

Trimming removed 4 bases at V and 10 bases at J, with 12 bases between. In germline, CDR1 is SGHNT, CDR2 YYREEE (reference sequence). This CDR3 is 12 amino acids long. Naive CD8 populations comprised CD45RO-negative cells positively selected for CCR7, excluding terminally differentiated effector memory CD45RA+ cells. Data came from immunoSEQ multiplex PCR; TCRdb stores just in-frame clones and leaves some out. This table holds roughly 1,800,000 clones, roughly 94% found once. The TCR was taken from a man younger than 35 in good health. This rearrangement joins TRBV5-4 to TRBJ2-1; D possibly uses TRBD1 or TRBD2 (5 bases each). The sample comprised naive CD8+ T cells sorted from blood. The CDR3 sequence is CASSPLGTEQFF. DNA for the CDR3: TGTGCCAGCAGCCCCCTCGGGACCGAGCAGTTCTTC.